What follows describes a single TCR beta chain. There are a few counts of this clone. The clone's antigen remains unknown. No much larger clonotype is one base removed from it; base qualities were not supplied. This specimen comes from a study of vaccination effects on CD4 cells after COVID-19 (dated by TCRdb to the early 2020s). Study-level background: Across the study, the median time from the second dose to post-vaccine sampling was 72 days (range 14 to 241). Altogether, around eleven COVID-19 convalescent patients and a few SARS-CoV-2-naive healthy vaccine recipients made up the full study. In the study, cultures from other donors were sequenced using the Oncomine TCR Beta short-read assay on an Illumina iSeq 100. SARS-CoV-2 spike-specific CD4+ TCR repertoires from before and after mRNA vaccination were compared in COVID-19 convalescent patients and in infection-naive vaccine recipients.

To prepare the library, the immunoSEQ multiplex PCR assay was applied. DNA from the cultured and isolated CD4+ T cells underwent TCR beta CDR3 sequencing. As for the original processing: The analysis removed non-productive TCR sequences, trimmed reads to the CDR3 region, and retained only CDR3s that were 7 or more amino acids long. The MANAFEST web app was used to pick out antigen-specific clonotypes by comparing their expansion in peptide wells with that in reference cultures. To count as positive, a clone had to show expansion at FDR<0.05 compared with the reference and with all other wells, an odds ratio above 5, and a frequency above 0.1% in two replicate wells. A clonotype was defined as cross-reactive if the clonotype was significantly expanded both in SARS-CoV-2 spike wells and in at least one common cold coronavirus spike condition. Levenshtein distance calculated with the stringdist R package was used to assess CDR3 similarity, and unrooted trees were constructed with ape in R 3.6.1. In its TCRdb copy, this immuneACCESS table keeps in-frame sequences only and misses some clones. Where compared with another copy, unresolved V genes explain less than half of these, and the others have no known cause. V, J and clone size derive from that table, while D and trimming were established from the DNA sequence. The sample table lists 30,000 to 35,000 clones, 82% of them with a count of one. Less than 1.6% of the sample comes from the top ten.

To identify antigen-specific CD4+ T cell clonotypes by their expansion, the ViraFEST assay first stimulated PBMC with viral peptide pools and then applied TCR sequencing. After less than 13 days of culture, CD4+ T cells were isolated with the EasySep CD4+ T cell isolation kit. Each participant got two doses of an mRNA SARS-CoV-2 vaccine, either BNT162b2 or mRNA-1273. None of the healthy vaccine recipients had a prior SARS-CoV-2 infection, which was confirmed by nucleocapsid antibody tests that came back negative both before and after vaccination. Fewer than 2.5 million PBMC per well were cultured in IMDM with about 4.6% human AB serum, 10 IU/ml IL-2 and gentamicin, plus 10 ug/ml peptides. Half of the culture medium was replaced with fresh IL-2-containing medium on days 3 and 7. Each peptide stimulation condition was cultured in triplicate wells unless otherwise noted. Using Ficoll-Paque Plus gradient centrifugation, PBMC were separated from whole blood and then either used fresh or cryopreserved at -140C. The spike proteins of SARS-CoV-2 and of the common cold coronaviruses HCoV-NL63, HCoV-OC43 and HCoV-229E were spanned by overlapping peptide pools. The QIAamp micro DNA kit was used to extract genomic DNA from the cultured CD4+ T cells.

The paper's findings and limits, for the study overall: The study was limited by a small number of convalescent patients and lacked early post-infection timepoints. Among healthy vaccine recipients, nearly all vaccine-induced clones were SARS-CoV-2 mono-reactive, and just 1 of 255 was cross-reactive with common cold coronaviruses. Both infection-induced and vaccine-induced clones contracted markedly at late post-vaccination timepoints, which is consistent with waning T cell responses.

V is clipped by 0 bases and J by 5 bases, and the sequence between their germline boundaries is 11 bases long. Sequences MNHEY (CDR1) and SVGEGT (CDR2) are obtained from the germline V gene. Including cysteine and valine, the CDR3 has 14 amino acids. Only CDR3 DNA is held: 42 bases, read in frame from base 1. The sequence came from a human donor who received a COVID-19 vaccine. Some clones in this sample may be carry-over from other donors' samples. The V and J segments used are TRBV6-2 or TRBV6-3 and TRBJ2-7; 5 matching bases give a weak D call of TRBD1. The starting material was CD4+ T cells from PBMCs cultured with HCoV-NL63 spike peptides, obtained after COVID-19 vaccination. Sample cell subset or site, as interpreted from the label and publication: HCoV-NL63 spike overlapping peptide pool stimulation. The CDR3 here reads CASSYSGVGNEQYV. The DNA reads TGTGCCAGCAGTTACTCAGGGGTTGGGAACGAGCAGTACGTC.